The clone carrying this T cell receptor beta chain was seen more than once but under ten times. Its antigen is undetermined. TCRdb re-called the reads through MiXCR, storing one row per CDR3 protein. The data hold approximately 50,000 distinct CDR3 sequences, with about a fifth observed a single time. These data belong to a study of T cell repertoires in cytomegalovirus infection. Broader study findings: Using cumulative public TCR beta family frequency, the authors identified those who carried CMV together with the relevant HLA. CMV-specific TCR beta clonotypes restricted by HLA-C dominated the ex vivo response.

Germline CDR1 and CDR2: SGHTA and FQGNSA. There are 15 residues in the CDR3. V shed 4 bases and J 7 bases; nucleotides not matched to a gene: 6. The sample consisted of CD8+ T cells from cultured PBMCs, taken from culture after CMV antigen stimulation. The V gene is TRBV7-2, the J gene TRBJ1-4, with TRBD1 identical over 10 bases. This sequence was found in a human donor in good health (CMV status not recorded). Some clones in this sample may be carry-over from other donors' samples. For the CDR3, the DNA is TGTGCCAGCAGCTCACCTGGACAGGGGGGTGAAAAACTGTTTTTT. Translated, it gives CASSSPGQGGEKLFF.